This section outlines one TCR beta chain sequence together with its context. No antigen is known for it. The source of the sample is a study of vaccination effects on CD4 cells after COVID-19. Sequencing in the ViraFEST assay came after antigen-specific CD4+ T cells had been expanded with viral peptide pools, which were used to stimulate PBMC. The culture ran for nine to ten days, and then CD4+ T cells were isolated. All participants had two doses of either the BNT162b2 or mRNA-1273 vaccine. Germline V CDR1 and CDR2: SGHTA, FQGNSA. CDR3 length: 16 residues. The V segment lost 5 bases and the J segment 9 bases; nucleotides outside the gene matches: 16. Profiled with immunoSEQ multiplex PCR; TCRdb holds only in-frame clones, not every one. The data show tens of thousands of clones, with about 80% seen just once and 0.8% to 1% held by the top ten.

The starting material was CD4+ T cells from PBMCs cultured with HCoV-OC43 spike peptides, obtained after COVID-19 vaccination. Subset meaning: HCoV-OC43 spike overlapping peptide pool stimulation. The TCR was taken from a human donor who received a COVID-19 vaccine. J is TRBJ2-1 and V is TRBV7-2, with 7 bases identical to TRBD2. DNA for the CDR3: TGTGCCAGCAGCAGAGCGGGGAGCGGGGCGGTAGGTGAGCAGTTCTTC. Residues: CASSRAGSGAVGEQFF.